The clone carrying this T cell receptor (beta chain) appeared once. Its antigen is not identified. The CDR3 sequence is 15 residues long. CDR1 is SQVTM and CDR2 is ANQGSEA in the germline V gene. After removal of 0 bases from V and 4 bases from J, the junction contained 8 bases not matched to a gene. This sample is drawn from a study of Siglec-9 on CD8 T cells in melanoma. Notes on the study in general: Siglec-9 reportedly marks and regulates an effector memory CD8+ T-cell subset apparently accumulating in melanoma tumors.

Profiling relied on immunoSEQ multiplex PCR, and the TCRdb table lists in-frame clones only, not all of them. The data show over 30,000 clones, with 80% to 85% seen just once and roughly 1.8% held by the top ten. Source material: Siglec-9- CD8+ T cells sorted from blood. The V call is TRBV29-1, the J call TRBJ1-2; 7 bases are shared with TRBD1. The origin of this receptor is a human donor in good health. CDR3: CSVEDPGTEFYGYTF. In nucleotides, the CDR3 is TGCAGCGTTGAAGATCCCGGGACAGAATTCTATGGCTACACCTTC.